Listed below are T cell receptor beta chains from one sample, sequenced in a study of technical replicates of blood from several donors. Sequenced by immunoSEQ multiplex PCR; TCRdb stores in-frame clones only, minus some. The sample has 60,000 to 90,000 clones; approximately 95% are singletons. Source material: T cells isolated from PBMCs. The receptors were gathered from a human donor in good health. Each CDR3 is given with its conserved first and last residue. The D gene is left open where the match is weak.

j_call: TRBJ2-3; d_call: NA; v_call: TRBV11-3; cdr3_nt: TGTGCCAGCAGCTTAGTTTCAGGGTTGGATACGCAGTATTTT; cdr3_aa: CASSLVSGLDTQYF
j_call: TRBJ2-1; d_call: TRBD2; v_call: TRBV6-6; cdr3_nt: TGTGCCAGCAAAGGCGGGGGCTACAATGAGCAGTTCTTC; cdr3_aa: CASKGGGYNEQFF
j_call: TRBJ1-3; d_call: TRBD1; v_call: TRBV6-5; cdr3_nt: TGTGCCAGCAGAGGTAGGGGGCAGGCTGGAAACACCATATATTTT; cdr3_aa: CASRGRGQAGNTIYF
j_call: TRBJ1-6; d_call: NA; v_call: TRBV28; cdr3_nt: TGTGCCAGCAGTTTACCCTGGAGCTCCTATAATTCACCCCTCCACTTT; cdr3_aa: CASSLPWSSYNSPLHF
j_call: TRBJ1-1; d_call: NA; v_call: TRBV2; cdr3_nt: TGTGCCAGCTTAAAGACAGCTAAGAACACTGAAGCTTTCTTT; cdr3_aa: CASLKTAKNTEAFF
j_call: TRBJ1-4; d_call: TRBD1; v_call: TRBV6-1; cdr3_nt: TGTGCCAGCAGCTGGGGGGACAGCCTTGAAAAACTGTTTTTT; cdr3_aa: CASSWGDSLEKLFF
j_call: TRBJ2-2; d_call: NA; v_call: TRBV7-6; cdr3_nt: TGTGCCAGCGGACGTCTGGGACTCAAGAACACCGGGGAGCTGTTTTTT; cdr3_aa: CASGRLGLKNTGELFF
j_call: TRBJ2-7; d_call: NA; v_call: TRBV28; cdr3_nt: TGTGCCAGCAGAGGACAGCCTTACGAGCAGTACTTC; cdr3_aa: CASRGQPYEQYF
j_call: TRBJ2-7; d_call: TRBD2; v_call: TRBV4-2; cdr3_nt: TGTGCCAGCAGCCACCCGAGGAGCGGGGGGCTAAACGAGCAGTACTTC; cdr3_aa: CASSHPRSGGLNEQYF
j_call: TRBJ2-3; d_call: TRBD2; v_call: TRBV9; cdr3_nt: TGTGCCAGCAGCCTTAGCGGGGGGCAAGATACGCAGTATTTT; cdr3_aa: CASSLSGGQDTQYF
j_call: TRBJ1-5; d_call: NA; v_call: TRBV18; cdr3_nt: TGTGCCAGCTCACCTAGGCAGGGAGGCTATAGCAATCAGCCCCAGCATTTT; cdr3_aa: CASSPRQGGYSNQPQHF
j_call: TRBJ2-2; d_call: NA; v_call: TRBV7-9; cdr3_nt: TGTGCCAGCAGCCATGACACCGGGGAGCTGTTTTTT; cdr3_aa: CASSHDTGELFF